The 8 T cell receptor beta chains below come from one sample, sequenced in a study of T cells in Graves' hyperthyroidism and ophthalmopathy. The source material, RNA transcripts, was used to amplify TCR beta CDR3 regions. When the TCR CDR3 underwent first-round RT-PCR, the HTBI primer set was used. TCRdb re-called the multiplex PCR reads through MiXCR, storing one row per CDR3 protein. The sample includes about 570,000 distinct CDR3 sequences, more than 45% of them seen just once. Sequencing input: peripheral blood or thyroid tissue (not recorded which). These receptors all come from an adult woman with Graves' disease, either hyperthyroidism or ophthalmopathy (not recorded which).

This clonotype turned up a few times. This rearrangement joins TRBV29-1 to TRBJ1-3; D is unclear. V dropped 4 bases and J dropped 0 bases, with 7 bases sitting between them. The CDR3 spans 13 residues. CDR1 SQVTM and CDR2 ANQGSEA come from the germline V gene. The CDR3 spells CSVGANSGNTIYF. The CDR3, as DNA: TGCAGCGTTGGGGCAAACTCTGGAAACACCATATATTTT.

V gene TRBV19 combines with J gene TRBJ1-5, with D unclear. This CDR3 spans 14 amino acids. Germline assignment: CDR1 LNHDA and CDR2 SQIVND (reference sequence). V was trimmed by 3 bases and J by 11 bases, leaving 17 bases between them. The chain's CDR3 is CASSMSSVQETQHF. DNA for the CDR3: TGTGCCAGTAGTATGAGCAGCGTTCAAGAGACCCAGCATTTT.

In this sample, this clonotype turned up many times. The chain combines TRBV7-2 with TRBJ2-5, with D possibly being TRBD1 or TRBD2 (5 bases each). From germline, CDR1 is SGHTA and CDR2 FQGNSA. The CDR3 totals 15 residues. The V end lost 1 base, the J end lost 2 bases, and 11 bases lay between the germline ends. CDR3 sequence: CASSLVGAVQETQYF. The CDR3 DNA follows: TGTGCCAGCAGCTTAGTCGGGGCGGTTCAAGAGACCCAGTACTTC.

This clonotype was detected many times. The chain joins TRBV6-6 to TRBJ2-7; unclear D gene. V lost 7 bases to trimming and J lost 3 bases, with 16 bases between them. The germline V gene encodes CDR1 MNHNY and CDR2 SVGAGI (reference sequence). CDR3 length: 14 residues. CDR3 nucleotide sequence: TGTGCCAGCACTTTTCGGACGTATGACTACGAGCAGTACTTC. Protein sequence: CASTFRTYDYEQYF.

The count of this clonotype is one. The CDR3 does not close with the conserved phenylalanine or tryptophan, likely indicating a read error. It is unclear where the CDR3 begins or ends on the DNA, so no DNA is shown, and the CDR3 is as TCRdb lists it. The chain carries TRBV11-1 and TRBJ1-5. Germline V gene sequence: CDR1 SGHAT, CDR2 FQDESV (reference sequence). The CDR3 extends over 8 residues, inclusive of both ends. CDR3 residues: CASSTGIA.

The V gene is TRBV28, the J gene TRBJ2-2, with 15 nucleotides matching TRBD2. Germline CDR1 reads MDHEN; CDR2 reads SYDVKM. The CDR3 has 18 residues. After removal of 6 bases from V and 1 base from J, the junction contained 6 bases not matched to a gene. This chain's CDR3 is CASRRTSGRARNTGELFF. Here the CDR3 DNA reads TGTGCCAGCAGGCGGACTAGCGGGAGGGCTAGGAACACCGGGGAGCTGTTTTTT.

The J gene is TRBJ1-6, the V gene TRBV15, with D tentatively TRBD1 (6 bases). The CDR3 loop spans 11 amino acids. Germline values: CDR1 LNHNV, CDR2 YYDKDF (reference sequence). V was pared by 11 bases and J by 8 bases, with 10 bases between. CDR3 bases: TGTGCCCCCTACAGGGATTCACCCCTCCACTTT. Translated, it gives CAPYRDSPLHF. Supplemented by reference TRBV15 and TRBJ1-6, the full variable domain reads DAMVIQNPRYQVTQFGKPVTLSCSQTLNHNVMYWYQQKSSQAPKLLFHYYDKDFNNEADTPDNFQSRRPNTSFCFLDIRSPGLGDTAMYLCAPYRDSPLHFGNGTRLTVT.

This clonotype was seen more than once but under ten times. The rearrangement joins TRBV28 to TRBJ1-5; no clear D. The CDR3 totals 15 residues. CDR1 and CDR2 from the germline V gene are MDHEN and SYDVKM. V was cut by 8 bases and J by 0 bases, with 14 bases left in between. The CDR3 sequence: CASFGVLYSNQPQHF. CDR3 coding DNA: TGTGCCAGCTTCGGGGTACTCTATAGCAATCAGCCCCAGCATTTT.